Sequencing of this T cell receptor beta chain was carried out in a study of Graves' ophthalmopathy and Graves' hyperthyroidism. Thyroid ultrasound, orbital computed tomography, TRAb, serum thyroxine and clinical symptoms formed the basis of diagnosis. V lost 6 bases and J lost 7; bases outside the gene matches: 10. The CDR3 loop spans 15 amino acids. Germline CDR1 and CDR2: SNHLY and FYNNEI. Researchers took RNA transcripts and amplified TCR beta CDR3 regions from them. First-round RT-PCR used HTBI primers; second-round multiplex PCR followed. TCRdb re-derived calls from the multiplex PCR reads in MiXCR, one entry per CDR3 protein. The sample carries a few hundred thousand distinct CDR3 sequences, approximately 35% recorded once.

This receptor was taken from an adult man with Graves' hyperthyroidism. What was sequenced was peripheral blood or thyroid tissue (not recorded which). The rearrangement joins TRBV2 to TRBJ2-7; 12 nucleotides agree with TRBD2. This chain's CDR3 is CASRETGTSGPEQYF. CDR3 DNA: TGTGCCAGCAGGGAGACCGGGACTAGCGGGCCAGAGCAGTACTTC.